This T cell receptor (beta chain) was captured by sequencing in a study of tumor and adjacent non-tumor tissue in lung cancer. The overall study: The patients, around 11 men and 5 women, were about 31 to 80 with stage I to III disease.

The library came from three nested PCR rounds adapted from ARM-PCR protocols. TCRdb reprocessed the multiplex PCR reads with MiXCR, giving one entry per CDR3 protein. Among 90,000 to 100,000 distinct CDR3 sequences listed, 80% were seen once. V shed 0 bases and J shed 6 bases, with 19 bases lying between them. The CDR3 has 16 amino acids. CDR1 and CDR2 from the germline V gene are SQVTM and ANQGSEA. Study-level findings and limits: Tumor tissue had significantly higher TCR diversity than normal lung.

Points on this clonotype: No antigen is known for it.

This sample's RNA came from whole unsorted tissue. This non-tumor lung sample came from over 3 cm beyond the tumor edge. The TCR was taken from a man between 60 and 75 years old with small cell lung cancer. This chain joins TRBV29-1 and TRBJ2-3; D possibly corresponds to TRBD1 (6 bases). Specimen: distant non-tumor lung tissue. The CDR3: CSVEDRYRVRFDTQYF. The CDR3 DNA reads TGCAGCGTTGAAGATCGATACAGGGTTCGTTTTGATACGCAGTATTTT.